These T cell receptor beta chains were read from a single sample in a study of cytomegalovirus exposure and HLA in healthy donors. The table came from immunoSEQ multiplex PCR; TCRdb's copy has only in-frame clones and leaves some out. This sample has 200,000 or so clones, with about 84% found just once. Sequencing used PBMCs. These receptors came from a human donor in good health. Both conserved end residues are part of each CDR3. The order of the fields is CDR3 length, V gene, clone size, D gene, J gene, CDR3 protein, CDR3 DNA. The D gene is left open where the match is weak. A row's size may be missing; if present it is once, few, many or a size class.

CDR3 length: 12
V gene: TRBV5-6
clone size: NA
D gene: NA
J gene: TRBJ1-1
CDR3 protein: CASSFVNTEAFF
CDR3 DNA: TGTGCCAGCAGCTTCGTGAACACTGAAGCTTTCTTT

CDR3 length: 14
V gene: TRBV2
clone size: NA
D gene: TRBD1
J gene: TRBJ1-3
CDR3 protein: CASSVDRAGNTIYF
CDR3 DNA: TGTGCCAGCAGCGTGGACAGGGCTGGAAACACCATATATTTT

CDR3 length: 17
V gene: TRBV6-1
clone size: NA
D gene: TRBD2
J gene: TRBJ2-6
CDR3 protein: CASSGSSGRTGANVLTF
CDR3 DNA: TGTGCCAGCAGTGGCTCTAGCGGGAGGACTGGGGCCAACGTCCTGACTTTC

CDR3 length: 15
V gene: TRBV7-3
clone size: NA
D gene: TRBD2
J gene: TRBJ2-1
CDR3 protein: CASSPSSGSYNEQFF
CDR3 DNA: TGTGCCAGCAGCCCCTCTAGCGGGAGCTACAATGAGCAGTTCTTC

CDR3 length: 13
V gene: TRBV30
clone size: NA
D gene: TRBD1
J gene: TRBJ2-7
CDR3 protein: CAWSATGGSEQYF
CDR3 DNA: TGTGCCTGGAGTGCTACAGGGGGCTCCGAGCAGTACTTC

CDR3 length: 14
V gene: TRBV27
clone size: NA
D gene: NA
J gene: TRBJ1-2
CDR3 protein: CASSSWTAGSGYTF
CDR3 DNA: TGTGCCAGCAGTTCCTGGACAGCTGGGAGCGGCTACACCTTC

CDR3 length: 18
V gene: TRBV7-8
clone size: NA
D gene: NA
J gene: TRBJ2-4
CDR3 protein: CASTIGGYVGGAKNIQYF
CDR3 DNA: TGTGCCAGCACCATAGGGGGCTACGTGGGGGGAGCCAAAAACATTCAGTACTTC

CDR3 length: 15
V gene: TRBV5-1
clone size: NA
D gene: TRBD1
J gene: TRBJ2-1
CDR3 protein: CASSSDRGAKNEQFF
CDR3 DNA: TGCGCCAGCAGCTCGGACAGGGGGGCAAAGAATGAGCAGTTCTTC

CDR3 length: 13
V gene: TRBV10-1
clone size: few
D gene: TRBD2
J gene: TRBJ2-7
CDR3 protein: CASQTSGYDEQYF
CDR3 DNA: TGCGCCAGCCAGACTAGCGGGTACGACGAGCAGTACTTC

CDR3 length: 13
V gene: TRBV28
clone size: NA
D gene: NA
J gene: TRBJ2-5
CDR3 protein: CASSLGQTETQYF
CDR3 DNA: TGTGCCAGCAGCTTGGGCCAAACTGAGACCCAGTACTTC

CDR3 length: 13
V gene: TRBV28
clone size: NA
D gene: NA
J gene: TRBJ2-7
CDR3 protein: CASSLSGLREQYF
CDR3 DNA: TGTGCCAGCAGTTTGTCAGGCCTACGAGAGCAGTACTTC

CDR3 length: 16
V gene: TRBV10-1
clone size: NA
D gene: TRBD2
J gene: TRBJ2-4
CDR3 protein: CASSPGLAVDKNIQYF
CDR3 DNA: TGCGCCAGCAGCCCGGGGCTAGCGGTAGACAAAAACATTCAGTACTTC

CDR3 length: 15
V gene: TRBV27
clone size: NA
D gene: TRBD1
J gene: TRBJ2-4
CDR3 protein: CASSLSRTGGAIQYF
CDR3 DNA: TGTGCCAGCAGTTTATCTCGGACAGGGGGTGCCATTCAGTACTTC

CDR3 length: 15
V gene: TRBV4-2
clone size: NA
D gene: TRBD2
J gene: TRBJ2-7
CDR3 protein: CASSHGLAGTYEQYF
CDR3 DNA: TGTGCCAGCAGCCACGGACTAGCGGGGACCTACGAGCAGTACTTC

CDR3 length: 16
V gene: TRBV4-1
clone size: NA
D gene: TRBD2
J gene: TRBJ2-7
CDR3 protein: CASSQTGTSGAYEQYF
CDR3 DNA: TGCGCCAGCAGCCAAACCGGGACTAGCGGGGCCTACGAGCAGTACTTC

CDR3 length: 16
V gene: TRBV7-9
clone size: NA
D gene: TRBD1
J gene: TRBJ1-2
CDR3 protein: CASSTGQGGSGYGYTF
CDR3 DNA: TGTGCCAGCAGCACCGGACAGGGGGGCTCGGGGTATGGCTACACCTTC

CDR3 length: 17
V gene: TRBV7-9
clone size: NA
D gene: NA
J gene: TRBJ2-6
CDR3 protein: CASSLVVGGSGANVLTF
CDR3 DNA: TGTGCCAGCAGCTTAGTGGTTGGGGGCTCCGGGGCCAACGTCCTGACTTTC

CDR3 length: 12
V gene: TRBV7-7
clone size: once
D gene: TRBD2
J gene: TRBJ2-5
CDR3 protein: CASSPTSDEQYF
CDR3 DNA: TGTGCTAGCAGCCCGACTAGCGATGAGCAGTACTTC

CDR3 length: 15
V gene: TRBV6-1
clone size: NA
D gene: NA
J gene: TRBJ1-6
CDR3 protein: CASSEGRTDNSPLHF
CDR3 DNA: TGTGCCAGCAGTGAAGGGAGGACAGATAATTCACCCCTCCACTTT

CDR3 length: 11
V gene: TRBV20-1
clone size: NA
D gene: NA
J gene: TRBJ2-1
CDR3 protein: CSALGHNEQFF
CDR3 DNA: TGCAGTGCCCTAGGCCACAATGAGCAGTTCTTC

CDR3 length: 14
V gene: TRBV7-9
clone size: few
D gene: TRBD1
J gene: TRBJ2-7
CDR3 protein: CASSVGTGSYEQYF
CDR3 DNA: TGTGCCAGCAGTGTCGGGACAGGCTCCTACGAGCAGTACTTC

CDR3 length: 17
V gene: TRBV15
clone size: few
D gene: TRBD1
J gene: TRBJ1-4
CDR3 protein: CATSRSTRQGLNEKLFF
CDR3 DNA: TGTGCCACCAGCAGATCCACCCGACAGGGCCTCAATGAAAAACTGTTTTTT

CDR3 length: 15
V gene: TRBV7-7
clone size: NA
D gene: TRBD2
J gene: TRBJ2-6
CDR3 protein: CASSPGRAGANVLTF
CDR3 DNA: TGTGCTAGCAGCCCGGGGAGGGCTGGGGCCAACGTCCTGACTTTC

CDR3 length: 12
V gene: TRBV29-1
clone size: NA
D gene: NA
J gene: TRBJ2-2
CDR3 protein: CSVERGTGELFF
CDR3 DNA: TGCAGCGTTGAGAGAGGGACCGGGGAGCTGTTTTTT

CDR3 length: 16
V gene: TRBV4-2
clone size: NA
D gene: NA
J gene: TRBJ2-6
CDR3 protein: CASSQESSSGANVLTF
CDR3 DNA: TGTGCCAGCAGCCAAGAGAGTTCCTCTGGGGCCAACGTCCTGACTTTC

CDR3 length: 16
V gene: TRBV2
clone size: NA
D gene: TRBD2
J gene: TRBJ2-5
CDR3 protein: CASRARLGGSQETQYF
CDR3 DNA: TGTGCCAGCAGGGCTCGTTTGGGCGGGAGCCAAGAGACCCAGTACTTC

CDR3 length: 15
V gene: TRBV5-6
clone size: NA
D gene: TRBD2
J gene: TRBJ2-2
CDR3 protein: CASSSPSGNTGELFF
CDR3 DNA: TGTGCCAGCAGCTCCCCTAGCGGTAACACCGGGGAGCTGTTTTTT

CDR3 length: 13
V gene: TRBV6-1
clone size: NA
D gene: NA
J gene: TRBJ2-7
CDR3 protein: CASSESLSYEQYF
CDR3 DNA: TGTGCCAGCAGTGAATCACTGTCCTACGAGCAGTACTTC

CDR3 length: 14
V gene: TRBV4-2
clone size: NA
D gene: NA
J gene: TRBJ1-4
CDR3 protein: CASSLGVANEKLFF
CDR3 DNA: TGTGCCAGCAGCCTGGGAGTGGCTAATGAAAAACTGTTTTTT

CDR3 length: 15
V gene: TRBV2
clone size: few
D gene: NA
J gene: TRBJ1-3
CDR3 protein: CASSTTGFSGNTIYF
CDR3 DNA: TGTGCCAGCAGCACGACAGGATTCTCTGGAAACACCATATATTTT

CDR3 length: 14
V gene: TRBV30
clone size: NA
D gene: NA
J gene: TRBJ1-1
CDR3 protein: CAWVGLGTNTEAFF
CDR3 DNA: TGTGCCTGGGTGGGCTTGGGCACGAACACTGAAGCTTTCTTT

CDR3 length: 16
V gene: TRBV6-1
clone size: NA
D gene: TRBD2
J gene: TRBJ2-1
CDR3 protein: CASSESSGSGYNEQFF
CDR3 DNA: TGTGCCAGCAGTGAGAGTAGCGGGAGCGGTTACAATGAGCAGTTCTTC

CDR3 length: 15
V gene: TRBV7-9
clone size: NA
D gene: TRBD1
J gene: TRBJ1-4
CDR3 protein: CSSSLGDRDDEKLFF
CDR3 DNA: TGTTCCAGCAGCTTAGGGGACAGGGATGATGAAAAACTGTTTTTT

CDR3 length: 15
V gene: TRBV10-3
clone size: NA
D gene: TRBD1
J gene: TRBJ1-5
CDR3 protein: CAISESTGSNQPQHF
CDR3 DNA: TGTGCCATCAGTGAGTCGACAGGGAGCAATCAGCCCCAGCATTTT

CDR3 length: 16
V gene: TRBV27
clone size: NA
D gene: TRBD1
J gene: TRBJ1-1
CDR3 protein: CASSAGQGAGRTEAFF
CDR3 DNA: TGTGCCAGCAGCGCTGGACAGGGGGCGGGAAGGACTGAAGCTTTCTTT

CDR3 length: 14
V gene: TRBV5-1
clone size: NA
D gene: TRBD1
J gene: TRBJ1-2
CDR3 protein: CASSSGQTNYGYTF
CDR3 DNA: TGCGCCAGCAGCTCGGGACAGACCAACTATGGCTACACCTTC

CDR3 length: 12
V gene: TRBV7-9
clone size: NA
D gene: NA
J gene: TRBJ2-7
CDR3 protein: CSSSLDIYEQYF
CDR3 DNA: TGTTCCAGCAGCTTAGATATTTACGAGCAGTACTTC

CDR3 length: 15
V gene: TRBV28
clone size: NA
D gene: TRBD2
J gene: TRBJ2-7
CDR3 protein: CASSGGTSGRHEQYF
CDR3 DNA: TGTGCCAGCAGCGGAGGGACTAGCGGGAGGCACGAGCAGTACTTC

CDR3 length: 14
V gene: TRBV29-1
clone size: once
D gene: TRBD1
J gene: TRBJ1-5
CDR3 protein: CSVATGNSNQPQHF
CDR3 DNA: TGCAGCGTCGCGACAGGGAATAGCAATCAGCCCCAGCATTTT

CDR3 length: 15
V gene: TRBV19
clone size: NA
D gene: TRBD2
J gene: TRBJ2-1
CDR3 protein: CASSISGSSYNEQFF
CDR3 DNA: TGTGCCAGTAGTATAAGCGGGAGTTCCTACAATGAGCAGTTCTTC

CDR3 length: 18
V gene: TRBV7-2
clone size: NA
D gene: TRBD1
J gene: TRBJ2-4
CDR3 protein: CASSPDGTGGAGRNIQYF
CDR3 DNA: TGTGCCAGCAGCCCCGACGGGACAGGGGGCGCGGGTCGAAACATTCAGTACTTC

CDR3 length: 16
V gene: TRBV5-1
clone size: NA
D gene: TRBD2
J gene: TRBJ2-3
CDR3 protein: CASSLGGAGATDTQYF
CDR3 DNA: TGCGCCAGCAGCCTCGGTGGAGCGGGGGCCACAGATACGCAGTATTTT

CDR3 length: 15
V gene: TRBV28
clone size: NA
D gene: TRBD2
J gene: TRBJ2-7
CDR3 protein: CASSTGTSGKYEQYF
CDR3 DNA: TGTGCCAGCAGTACGGGGACTAGCGGGAAGTACGAGCAGTACTTC

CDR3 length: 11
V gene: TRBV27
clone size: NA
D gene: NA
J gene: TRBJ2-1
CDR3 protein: CASAYAGEQFF
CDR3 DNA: TGTGCCAGCGCCTACGCAGGGGAGCAGTTCTTC

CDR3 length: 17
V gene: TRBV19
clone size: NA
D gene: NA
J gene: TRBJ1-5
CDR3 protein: CASSTTRQAISNQPQHF
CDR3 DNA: TGTGCCAGTAGTACCACAAGACAGGCTATTAGCAATCAGCCCCAGCATTTT

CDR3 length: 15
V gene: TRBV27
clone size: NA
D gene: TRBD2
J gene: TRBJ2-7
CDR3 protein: CASSFRLAVTYEQYF
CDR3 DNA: TGTGCCAGCAGTTTTCGGCTAGCGGTAACCTACGAGCAGTACTTC

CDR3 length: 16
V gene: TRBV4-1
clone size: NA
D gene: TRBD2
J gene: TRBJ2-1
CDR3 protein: CASSQAGTSGNNEQFF
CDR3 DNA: TGCGCCAGCAGCCAAGCCGGGACTAGCGGAAACAATGAGCAGTTCTTC

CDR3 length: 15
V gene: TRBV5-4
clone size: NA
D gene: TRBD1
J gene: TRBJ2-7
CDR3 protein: CASSSWTGKSYEQYF
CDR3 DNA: TGTGCCAGCAGCTCCTGGACAGGGAAGTCATACGAGCAGTACTTC